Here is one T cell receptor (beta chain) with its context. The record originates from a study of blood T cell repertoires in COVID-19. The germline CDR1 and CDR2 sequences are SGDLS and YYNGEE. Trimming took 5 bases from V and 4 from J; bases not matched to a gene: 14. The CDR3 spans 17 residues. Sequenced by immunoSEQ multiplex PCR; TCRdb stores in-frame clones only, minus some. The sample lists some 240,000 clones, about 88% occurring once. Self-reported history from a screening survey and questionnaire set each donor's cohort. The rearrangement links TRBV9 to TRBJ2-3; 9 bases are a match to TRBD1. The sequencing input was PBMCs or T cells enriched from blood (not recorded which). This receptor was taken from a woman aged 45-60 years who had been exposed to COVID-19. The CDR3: CASSPIPTGGTADTQYF. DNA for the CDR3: TGTGCCAGCAGTCCAATCCCTACAGGGGGCACCGCAGATACGCAGTATTTT.